This TCR beta chain comes out of a study of blood T cell repertoires in COVID-19. During active infection, Seattle patients enrolled and were then monitored through disease. Authors' processing steps: For nucleated cells, counts were estimated from reference gene primer amplification. The data were produced by immunoSEQ multiplex PCR, yet TCRdb's version contains in-frame clones alone and is incomplete. V and J calls and clone size are copied from that table; D and trimming were computed from the DNA. Of some 350,000 clones listed, about 89% are singletons. CDR1 SEHNR and CDR2 FQNEAQ come from the germline V gene (reference sequence). This CDR3 is built from 14 residues. Trimming took off 1 base at V and 4 bases at J, with 11 bases between the two ends.

J is TRBJ2-7 and V is TRBV7-9; D is uncertain. Sequencing used peripheral blood. This sequence originates from a woman in her 50s with COVID-19, enrolled during active disease. CDR3 residues: CASSLGSGFYEQYF. CDR3 coding DNA: TGTGCCAGCAGCTTAGGGTCCGGGTTTTACGAGCAGTACTTC.